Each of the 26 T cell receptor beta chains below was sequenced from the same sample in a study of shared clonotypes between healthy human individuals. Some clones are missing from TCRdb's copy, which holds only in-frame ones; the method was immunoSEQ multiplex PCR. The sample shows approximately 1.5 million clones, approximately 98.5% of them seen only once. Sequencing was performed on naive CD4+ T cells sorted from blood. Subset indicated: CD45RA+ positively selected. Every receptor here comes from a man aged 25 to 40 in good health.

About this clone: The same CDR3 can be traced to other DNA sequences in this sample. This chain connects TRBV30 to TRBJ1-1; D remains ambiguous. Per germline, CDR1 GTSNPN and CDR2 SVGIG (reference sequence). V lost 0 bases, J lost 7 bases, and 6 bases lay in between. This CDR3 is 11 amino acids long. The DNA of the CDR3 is TGTGCCTGGAGTGTAGGTGGTGAAGCTTTCTTT. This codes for CAWSVGGEAFF.

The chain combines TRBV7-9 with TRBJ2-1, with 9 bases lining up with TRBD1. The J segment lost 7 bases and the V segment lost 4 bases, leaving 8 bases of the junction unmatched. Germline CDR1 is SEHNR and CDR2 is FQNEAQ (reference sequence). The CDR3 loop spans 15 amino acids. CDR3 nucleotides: TGTGCCAGCAGCTCGTCCGGGACAGGGTTTAATGAGCAGTTCTTC. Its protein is CASSSSGTGFNEQFF.

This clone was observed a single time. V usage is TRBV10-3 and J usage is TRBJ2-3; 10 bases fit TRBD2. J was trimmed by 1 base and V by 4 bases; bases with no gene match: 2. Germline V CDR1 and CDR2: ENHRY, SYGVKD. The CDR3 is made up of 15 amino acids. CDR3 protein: CAISVLAGGTDTQYF. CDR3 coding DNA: TGTGCCATCAGTGTTCTAGCGGGGGGCACAGATACGCAGTATTTT.

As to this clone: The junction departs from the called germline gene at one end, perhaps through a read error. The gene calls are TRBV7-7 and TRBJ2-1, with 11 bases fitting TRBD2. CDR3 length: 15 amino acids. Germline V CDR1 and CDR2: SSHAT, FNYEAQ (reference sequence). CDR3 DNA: TGTGCTAGCAGCCGGGGACTAGCGGACAGCTATGAGCAGTTCTTC. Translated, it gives CASSRGLADSYEQFF.

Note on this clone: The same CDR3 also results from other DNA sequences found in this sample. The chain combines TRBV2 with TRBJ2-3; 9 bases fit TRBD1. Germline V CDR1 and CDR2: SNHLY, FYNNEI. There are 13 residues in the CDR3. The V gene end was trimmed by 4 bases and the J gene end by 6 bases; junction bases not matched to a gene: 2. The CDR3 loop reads CASSGDRADTQYF. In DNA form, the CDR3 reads TGTGCCAGCAGTGGGGACAGGGCGGATACGCAGTATTTT. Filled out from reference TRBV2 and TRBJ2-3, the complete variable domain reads EPEVTQTPSHQVTQMGQEVILRCVPISNHLYFYWYRQILGQKVEFLVSFYNNEISEKSEIFDDQFSVERPDGSNFTLKIRSTKLEDSAMYFCASSGDRADTQYFGPGTRLTVL.

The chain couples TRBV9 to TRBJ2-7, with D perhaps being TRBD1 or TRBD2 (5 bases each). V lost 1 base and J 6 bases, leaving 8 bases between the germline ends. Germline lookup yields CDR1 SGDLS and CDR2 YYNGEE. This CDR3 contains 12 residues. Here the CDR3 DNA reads TGTGCCAGCAGCGTAATTGGGGGCGAGCAGTACTTC. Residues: CASSVIGGEQYF.

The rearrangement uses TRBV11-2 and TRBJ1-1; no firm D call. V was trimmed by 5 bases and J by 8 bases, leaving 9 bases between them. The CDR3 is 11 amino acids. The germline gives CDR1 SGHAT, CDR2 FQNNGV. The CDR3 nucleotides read TGTGCCAGCAGCCCGTTGGGCGAAGCTTTCTTT. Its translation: CASSPLGEAFF.

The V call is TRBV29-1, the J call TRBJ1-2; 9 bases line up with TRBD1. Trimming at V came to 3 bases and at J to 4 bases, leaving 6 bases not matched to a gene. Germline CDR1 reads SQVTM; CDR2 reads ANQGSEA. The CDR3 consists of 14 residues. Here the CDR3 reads CSVDNRGLGYGYTF. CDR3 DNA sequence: TGCAGCGTTGATAACAGGGGGCTCGGCTATGGCTACACCTTC. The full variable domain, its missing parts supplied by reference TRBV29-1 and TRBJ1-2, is SAVISQKPSRDICQRGTSLTIQCQVDSQVTMMFWYRQQPGQSLTLIATANQGSEATYESGFVIDKFPISRPNLTFSTLTVSNMSPEDSSIYLCSVDNRGLGYGYTFGSGTRLTVV.

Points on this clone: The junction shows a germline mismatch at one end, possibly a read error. CDR3 protein: CASSPLPPGTGATGELFF. CDR3 sequence (DNA): TGTGCTAGCAGTCCCCTCCCCCCCGGGACAGGGGCCACCGGGGAGCTGTTTTTT. The chain has TRBV28 and TRBJ2-2; 10 nucleotides agree with TRBD1. Germline loops: CDR1 MDHEN, CDR2 SYDVKM. This CDR3 is built from 18 residues.

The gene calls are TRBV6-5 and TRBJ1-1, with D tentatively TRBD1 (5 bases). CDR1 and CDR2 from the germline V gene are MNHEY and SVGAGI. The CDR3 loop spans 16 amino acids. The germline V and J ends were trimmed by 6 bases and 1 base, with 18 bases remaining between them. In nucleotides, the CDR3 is TGTGCCAGCAGCTACGATCAGGGAGTCCGGAACACTGAAGCTTTCTTT. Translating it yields CASSYDQGVRNTEAFF.

CDR3 in amino acids: CASSLRGYNEQFF. DNA of the CDR3: TGTGCCAGTAGTCTCAGGGGATACAATGAGCAGTTCTTC. V and J are TRBV19 and TRBJ2-1; D might be TRBD1 (6 bases). From germline, CDR1 is LNHDA and CDR2 SQIVND (reference sequence). V lost 5 bases, J lost 4 bases, and 9 bases lay in between. This CDR3 has 13 amino acids.

The CDR3 protein is CASSSLGTTQKQYF. The CDR3 region has the DNA TGTGCCAGCAGCTCACTCGGGACTACCCAGAAGCAGTACTTC. The chain is built from TRBV5-5 and TRBJ2-7; 7 bases are a match to TRBD2. Per the germline V gene, CDR1 is SGHKS and CDR2 is YYEKEE (reference sequence). The CDR3 has 14 residues. With 3 bases clipped from V and 8 bases from J, the junction kept 11 bases outside the gene matches.

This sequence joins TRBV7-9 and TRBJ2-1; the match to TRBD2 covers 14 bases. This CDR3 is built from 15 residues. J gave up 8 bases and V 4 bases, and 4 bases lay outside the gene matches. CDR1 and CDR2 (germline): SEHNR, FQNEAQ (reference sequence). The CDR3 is CASSSGLAGVYEQFF. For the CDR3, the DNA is TGTGCCAGCAGCTCGGGACTAGCGGGAGTGTATGAGCAGTTCTTC.

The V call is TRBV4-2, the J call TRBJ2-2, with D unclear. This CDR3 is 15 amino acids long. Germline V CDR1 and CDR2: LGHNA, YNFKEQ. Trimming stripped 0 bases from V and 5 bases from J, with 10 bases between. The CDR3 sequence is CASSQETIGTGELFF. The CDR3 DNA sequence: TGTGCCAGCAGCCAAGAGACGATAGGGACCGGGGAGCTGTTTTTT.

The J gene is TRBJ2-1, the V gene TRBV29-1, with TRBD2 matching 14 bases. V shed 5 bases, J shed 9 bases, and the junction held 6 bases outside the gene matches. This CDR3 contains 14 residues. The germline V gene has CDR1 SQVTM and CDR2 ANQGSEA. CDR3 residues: CSVSGLAGGSEQFF. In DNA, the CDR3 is TGCAGCGTTTCCGGACTAGCGGGAGGTAGTGAGCAGTTCTTC.

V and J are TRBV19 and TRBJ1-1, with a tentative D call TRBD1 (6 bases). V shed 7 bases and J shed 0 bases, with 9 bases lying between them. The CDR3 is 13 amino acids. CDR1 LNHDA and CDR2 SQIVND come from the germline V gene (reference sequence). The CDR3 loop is CASTDRLNTEAFF. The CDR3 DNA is TGTGCCAGTACTGACAGGCTGAACACTGAAGCTTTCTTT.

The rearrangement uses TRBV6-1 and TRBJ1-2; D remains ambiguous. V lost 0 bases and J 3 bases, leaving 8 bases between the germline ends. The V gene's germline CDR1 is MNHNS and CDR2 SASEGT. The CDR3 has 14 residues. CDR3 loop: CASSEAHIYYGYTF. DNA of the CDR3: TGTGCCAGCAGTGAAGCGCACATATACTATGGCTACACCTTC.

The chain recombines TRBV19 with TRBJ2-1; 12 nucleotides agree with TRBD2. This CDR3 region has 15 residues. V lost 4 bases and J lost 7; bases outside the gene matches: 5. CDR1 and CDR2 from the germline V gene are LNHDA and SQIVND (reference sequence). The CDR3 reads CASSTRTSGNNEQFF. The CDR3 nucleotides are TGTGCCAGTAGTACGAGGACTAGCGGGAATAATGAGCAGTTCTTC.

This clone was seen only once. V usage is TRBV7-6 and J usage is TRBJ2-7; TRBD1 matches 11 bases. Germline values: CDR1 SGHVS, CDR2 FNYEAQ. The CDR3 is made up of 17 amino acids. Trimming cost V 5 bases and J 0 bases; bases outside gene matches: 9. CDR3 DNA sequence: TGTGCCAGCAGCCGCCGGGACAGGGGGGTTGGCTCCTACGAGCAGTACTTC. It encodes CASSRRDRGVGSYEQYF.

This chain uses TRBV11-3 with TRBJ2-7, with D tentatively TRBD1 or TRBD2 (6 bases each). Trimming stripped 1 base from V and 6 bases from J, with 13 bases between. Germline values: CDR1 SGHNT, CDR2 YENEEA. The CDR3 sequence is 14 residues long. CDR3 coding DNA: TGTGCCAGCAGCTTAGGGAGGGGGTACAGCGAGCAGTACTTC. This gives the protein CASSLGRGYSEQYF.

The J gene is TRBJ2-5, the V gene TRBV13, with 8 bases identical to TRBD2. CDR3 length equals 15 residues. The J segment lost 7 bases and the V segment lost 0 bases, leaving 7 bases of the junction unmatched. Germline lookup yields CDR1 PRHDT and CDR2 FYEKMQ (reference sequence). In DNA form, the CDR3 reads TGTGCCAGCAGCTTAGGTAGCGGGATGGTAGGGACCCAGTACTTC. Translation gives CASSLGSGMVGTQYF.

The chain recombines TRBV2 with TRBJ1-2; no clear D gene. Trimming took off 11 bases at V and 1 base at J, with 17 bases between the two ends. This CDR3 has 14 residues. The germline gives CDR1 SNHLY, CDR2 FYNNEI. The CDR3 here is CAYPLGGNNYGYTF. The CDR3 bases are TGTGCCTACCCCCTGGGCGGAAATAACTATGGCTACACCTTC.

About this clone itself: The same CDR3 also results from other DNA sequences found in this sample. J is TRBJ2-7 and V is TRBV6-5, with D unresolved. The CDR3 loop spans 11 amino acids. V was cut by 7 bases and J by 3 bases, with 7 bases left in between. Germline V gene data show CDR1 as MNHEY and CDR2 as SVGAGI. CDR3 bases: TGTGCCAGCACTTCTCGCTACGAGCAGTACTTC. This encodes CASTSRYEQYF.

As DNA, the CDR3 is TGTGCCAGCAGTGAATCCAGCGGGAGTTTTTACGAGCAGTACTTC. Amino acids: CASSESSGSFYEQYF. The J gene is TRBJ2-7, the V gene TRBV25-1; TRBD2 aligns across 8 bases. V dropped 1 base and J dropped 4; count of bases not matched to a gene: 6. The CDR3 has 15 amino acids. Per germline, CDR1 MGHDK and CDR2 SYGVNS.

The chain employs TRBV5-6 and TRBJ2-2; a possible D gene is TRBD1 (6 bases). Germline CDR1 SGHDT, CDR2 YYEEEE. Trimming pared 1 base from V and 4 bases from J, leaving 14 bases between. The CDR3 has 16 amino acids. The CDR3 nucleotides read TGTGCCAGCAGCTTGTTGCGTCAGGGGTTCACCGGGGAGCTGTTTTTT. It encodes CASSLLRQGFTGELFF.

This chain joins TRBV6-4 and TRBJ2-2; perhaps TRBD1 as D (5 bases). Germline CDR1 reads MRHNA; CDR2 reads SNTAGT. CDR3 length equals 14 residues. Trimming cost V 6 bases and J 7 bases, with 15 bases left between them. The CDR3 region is CASSPLGAGGELFF. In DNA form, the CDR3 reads TGTGCCAGCAGCCCACTTGGGGCCGGCGGGGAGCTGTTTTTT.